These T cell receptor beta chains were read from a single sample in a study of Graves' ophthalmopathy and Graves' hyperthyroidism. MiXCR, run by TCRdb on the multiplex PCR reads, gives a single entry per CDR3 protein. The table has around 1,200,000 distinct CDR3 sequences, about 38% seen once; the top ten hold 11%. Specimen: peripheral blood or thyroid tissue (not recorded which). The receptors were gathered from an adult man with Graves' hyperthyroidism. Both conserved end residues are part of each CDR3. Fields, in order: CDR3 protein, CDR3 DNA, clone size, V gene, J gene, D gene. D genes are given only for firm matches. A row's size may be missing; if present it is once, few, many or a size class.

CASSRWSTGGSNTEAFF	TGTGCCAGCAGCAGGTGGTCGACAGGGGGCTCGAACACTGAAGCTTTCTTT	many	TRBV9	TRBJ1-1	TRBD1
CSASGTGGQPQHF	TGCAGTGCTAGTGGGACAGGGGGTCAGCCCCAGCATTTT	few	TRBV20-1	TRBJ1-5	TRBD1
CASSQTGFGYTF	TGTGCCAGCAGCCAGACAGGCTTCGGCTACACCTTC	.	TRBV7-9	TRBJ1-2	.
CAIGRDVNEKLFF	TGTGCCATCGGTAGGGATGTGAATGAAAAACTGTTTTTT	few	TRBV10-3	TRBJ1-4	.
CAIREGQAYEQYF	TGTGCCATCCGTGAGGGACAGGCCTACGAGCAGTACTTC	few	TRBV10-3	TRBJ2-7	TRBD1
CASSRGLESSYEQYF	TGTGCCAGCAGCCGTGGACTAGAGAGCTCCTACGAGCAGTACTTC	many	TRBV12-3/TRBV12-4	TRBJ2-7	TRBD2
CAWGRGFNQPQHF	TGTGCCTGGGGACGGGGGTTCAATCAGCCCCAGCATTTT	few	TRBV30	TRBJ1-5	.
CASSFREANTGELFF	TGTGCCAGCAGCTTCCGGGAGGCGAACACCGGGGAGCTGTTTTTT	.	TRBV7-2	TRBJ2-2	TRBD2
CASSQERQGGEETQYF	TGTGCCAGCAGCCAAGAGCGGCAGGGAGGTGAAGAGACCCAGTACTTC	few	TRBV14	TRBJ2-5	.
CASTPAGRELFF	TGTGCCAGCACCCCGGCCGGGCGGGAGCTGTTTTTT	few	TRBV28	TRBJ2-2	.
CAISETQETQYF	TGTGCCATCAGTGAGACCCAGGAGACCCAGTACTTC	many	TRBV10-3	TRBJ2-5	.
CASNQGTGGFYGYTF	TGTGCCAGCAACCAGGGGACAGGGGGCTTCTATGGCTACACCTTC	many	TRBV6-6	TRBJ1-2	TRBD1
CASSHVVSSYGYTF	TGCGCCAGCAGCCACGTGGTGTCTTCTTATGGCTACACCTTC	.	TRBV4-3	TRBJ1-2	.
CASSVRQGKDSPLHF	TGTGCCAGCAGTGTTCGACAGGGCAAGGATTCACCCCTCCACTTT	.	TRBV6-2/TRBV6-3	TRBJ1-6	TRBD1
CASGDNNYGYTF	TGTGCTAGCGGGGACAACAACTATGGCTACACCTTC	once	TRBV2	TRBJ1-2	.
CASSDEGQPQHF	TGTGCCAGTAGTGATGAGGGGCAGCCCCAGCATTTT	many	TRBV19	TRBJ1-5	.
CASSPSPGGANVLTF	TGTGCCAGCAGCCCAAGCCCCGGTGGGGCTAACGTCCTGACTTTC	few	TRBV7-9	TRBJ2-6	.
CATRDTGRNEQFF	TGCGCCACCAGGGATACGGGGCGCAATGAGCAGTTCTTC	.	TRBV10-2	TRBJ2-1	.
CATSPGTGAGSPLHF	TGTGCCACCAGCCCCGGGACAGGGGCGGGTTCACCCCTCCACTTT	few	TRBV15	TRBJ1-6	TRBD1
CASNGGGSIPYEQYF	TGTGCCAGTAACGGCGGGGGATCGATCCCCTACGAGCAGTACTTC	few	TRBV19	TRBJ2-7	TRBD2
CASSLGQGGSPLHF	TGTGCCAGCAGCTTGGGACAGGGTGGTTCACCCCTCCACTTT	many	TRBV5-1	TRBJ1-6	TRBD1
CASSFGGRTYF	TGCGCCAGCAGCTTCGGGGGCAGGACTTACTTC	.	TRBV5-1	TRBJ2-7	.
CASSTRPGTGYYEQYF	TGCGCCAGCAGCACCCGACCCGGGACAGGGTACTACGAGCAGTACTTC	few	TRBV5-1	TRBJ2-7	TRBD1
CASSSGGGPHEAFF	TGTGCCAGCAGCTCCGGAGGGGGGCCCCATGAAGCTTTCTTT	once	TRBV7-8	TRBJ1-1	.
CASSRRPNTGELFF	TGTGCCAGCAGCCGCCGCCCGAACACCGGGGAGCTGTTTTTT	few	TRBV6-6	TRBJ2-2	.
CSARQVGTGYEQYF	TGCAGTGCTAGGCAGGTCGGGACAGGCTACGAGCAGTACTTC	many	TRBV20-1	TRBJ2-7	TRBD1
CASTSFPSGTGDHEQYF	TGTGCCAGCACCTCCTTCCCTTCCGGGACAGGGGACCACGAGCAGTACTTC	few	TRBV6-2/TRBV6-3	TRBJ2-7	TRBD1
CASDDPYYEQYF	TGTGCCAGCGATGATCCCTACTACGAGCAGTACTTC	many	TRBV2	TRBJ2-7	.
CASSQVRGQGNTEAFF	TGTGCCAGCAGCCAAGTACGGGGACAGGGGAACACTGAAGCTTTCTTT	many	TRBV14	TRBJ1-1	TRBD1
CASSLGVGRETQYF	TGTGCCAGCAGCTTGGGAGTAGGACGTGAGACCCAGTACTTC	many	TRBV7-2	TRBJ2-5	.
CASISGLSRYEQYF	TGTGCCAGTATATCGGGACTTTCAAGATACGAGCAGTACTTC	.	TRBV2	TRBJ2-7	.
CASSLSIASMDEQYF	TGCGCCAGCAGCTTGAGCATCGCCAGTATGGACGAGCAGTACTTC	many	TRBV5-1	TRBJ2-7	.
CSARRDRDPEHF	TGCAGTGCTAGAAGGGACAGGGACCCCGAGCATTTT	.	TRBV20-1	TRBJ1-5	TRBD1
CASSQEKGFGETQYF	TGTGCCAGCAGCCAAGAAAAGGGATTTGGTGAGACCCAGTACTTC	.	TRBV4-2	TRBJ2-5	.
CASSSTTGSSPLHF	TGTGCCAGCAGTTCGACGACAGGGTCTTCACCCCTCCACTTT	few	TRBV28	TRBJ1-6	TRBD1
CASSAPAGGSYEQYF	TGTGCCAGCAGTGCCCCCGCAGGGGGAAGCTACGAGCAGTACTTC	few	TRBV10-3	TRBJ2-7	TRBD1
CASSQGGGVGNTIYF	TGTGCCAGCAGCCAAGGGGGAGGGGTTGGAAACACCATATATTTT	.	TRBV3-1	TRBJ1-3	.
CSVEQGLNTEAFF	TGCAGCGTTGAACAGGGTTTGAACACTGAAGCTTTCTTT	many	TRBV29-1	TRBJ1-1	.
CASSGEGPGELFF	TGTGCCAGCAGCGGGGAGGGCCCCGGGGAGCTGTTTTTT	many	TRBV7-6	TRBJ2-2	TRBD2
CASSLGQLRYEQYF	TGCGCCAGCAGCTTGGGGCAGCTACGCTACGAGCAGTACTTC	.	TRBV5-1	TRBJ2-7	.